This is a list of T cell receptor beta chains from one sample in a study of shared clonotypes between healthy human individuals. The method was immunoSEQ multiplex PCR; TCRdb's version includes in-frame clones alone and lacks a portion of them. The table shows 850,000 to 1,100,000 clones, with 77% occurring only once. The source material was memory CD4+ T cells from PBMCs. These receptors originate from a man younger than 35 in good health. Some clones in this sample may be carry-over from other donors' samples. Each CDR3 is given with its conserved first and last residue. The order of the fields is J gene, V gene, CDR3 protein.

TRBJ2-5 | TRBV27 | CASSLGLAGGSQETQYF
TRBJ2-1 | TRBV5-8 | CASSTGTSGRNEQFF
TRBJ2-3 | TRBV27 | CASSPSDHTDTQYF
TRBJ2-7 | TRBV5-1 | CASSASGTRTEQYF
TRBJ2-5 | TRBV27 | CASSRPGGKETQYF
TRBJ1-4 | TRBV29-1 | CSVEDPDKGEKLFF
TRBJ1-5 | TRBV5-6 | CASSLAGEPYQPQHF
TRBJ2-3 | TRBV30 | CAWSVEAAGDTQYF
TRBJ2-1 | TRBV4-2 | CASSRDKLDNEQFF
TRBJ1-5 | TRBV4-2 | CASSQELTGGYQPQHF
TRBJ1-1 | TRBV5-5 | CASSLVGENTEAFF
TRBJ2-7 | TRBV28 | CASREGANEQYF
TRBJ1-1 | TRBV19 | CASSIHGRGQGEAFF
TRBJ2-2 | TRBV6-4 | CASSDSSGSTGELFF
TRBJ2-5 | TRBV5-5 | CASSTSTSQETQYF
TRBJ2-2 | TRBV10-2 | CASKDRNTGELFF
TRBJ1-2 | TRBV28 | CASSHDRYGYTF
TRBJ1-5 | TRBV28 | CASSPSWGRDRQPQHF
TRBJ1-6 | TRBV28 | CASRGQGTYNSPLHF
TRBJ2-7 | TRBV5-6 | CASSRPPAEFPYEQYF
TRBJ1-2 | TRBV27 | CASGIGTGGYGYTF
TRBJ1-1 | TRBV4-1 | CASSQEGAIRNTEAFF
TRBJ1-2 | TRBV7-3 | CASSLGANYGYTF
TRBJ2-7 | TRBV29-1 | CSVVGGRTHEQYF
TRBJ2-7 | TRBV7-9 | CASNSGTGGTWGEQYF
TRBJ2-7 | TRBV11-2 | CASSLGTGFSYEQYF
TRBJ1-2 | TRBV5-5 | CASSPGTPLYTGGYTF
TRBJ1-1 | TRBV27 | CASSLRRTSTEAFF
TRBJ1-1 | TRBV27 | CASGRPLNTEAFF
TRBJ2-1 | TRBV14 | CASSHRPWGFSYNEQFF
TRBJ2-5 | TRBV5-1 | CASGYGPRAQETQYF
TRBJ2-2 | TRBV5-1 | CASNVRGRGELFF
TRBJ1-4 | TRBV28 | CASGTGGTTNEKLFF
TRBJ2-5 | TRBV4-3 | CASSHSWMGGETQYF
TRBJ1-1 | TRBV4-3 | CASSPPNRNTEAFF
TRBJ2-7 | TRBV28 | CASSSPGLSYEQYF
TRBJ2-3 | TRBV6-6 | CASRGGSGASTDTQYF
TRBJ1-1 | TRBV4-1 | CASSQDSLDRKNTEAFF
TRBJ2-1 | TRBV9 | CASSATGTSGRANEQFF
TRBJ1-2 | TRBV4-2 | CASSQVGGDGYTF
TRBJ2-3 | TRBV15 | CATSRARVYTQYF
TRBJ1-1 | TRBV5-1 | CASSLAVRTEAFF
TRBJ1-1 | TRBV2 | CASSGQRLNTEAFF
TRBJ2-3 | TRBV5-1 | CASSSSGRFDTQYF
TRBJ2-5 | TRBV5-1 | CASSLGGLAGETQYF
TRBJ1-5 | TRBV23-1 | CASSHRADNQPQHF
TRBJ2-7 | TRBV28 | CASRQSSGGGIYEQYF
TRBJ2-7 | TRBV2 | CASSFQYEQYF
TRBJ2-2 | TRBV6-6 | CASSYRGLAGELFF
TRBJ2-3 | TRBV5-4 | CASSWGTTDTQYF
TRBJ1-2 | TRBV7-2 | CASSQDTTYGYTF
TRBJ1-2 | TRBV28 | CASSLLGQKNYGYTF
TRBJ1-4 | TRBV2 | CASSPGREKLFF
TRBJ1-1 | TRBV18 | CASSPTGGGTEAFF
TRBJ2-7 | TRBV27 | CASSRTGTGYEQYF
TRBJ1-4 | TRBV18 | CASSPPGDRGITGEKLFF
TRBJ1-1 | TRBV7-3 | CASSLTGWTDAFF